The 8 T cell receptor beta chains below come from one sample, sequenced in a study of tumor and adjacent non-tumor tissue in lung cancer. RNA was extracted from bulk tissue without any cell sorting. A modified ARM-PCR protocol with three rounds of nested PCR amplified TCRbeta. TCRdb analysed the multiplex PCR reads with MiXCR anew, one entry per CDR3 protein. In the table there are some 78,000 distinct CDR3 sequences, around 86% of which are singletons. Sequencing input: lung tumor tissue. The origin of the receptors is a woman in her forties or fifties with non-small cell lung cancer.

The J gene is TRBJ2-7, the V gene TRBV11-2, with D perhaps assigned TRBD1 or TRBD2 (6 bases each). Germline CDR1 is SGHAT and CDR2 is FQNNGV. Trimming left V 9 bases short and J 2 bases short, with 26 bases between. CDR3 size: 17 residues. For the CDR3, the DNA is TGTGCCAGTACCTTAGCCGCGGGACACACGGGGCCCTACGAGCAGTACTTC. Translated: CASTLAAGHTGPYEQYF.

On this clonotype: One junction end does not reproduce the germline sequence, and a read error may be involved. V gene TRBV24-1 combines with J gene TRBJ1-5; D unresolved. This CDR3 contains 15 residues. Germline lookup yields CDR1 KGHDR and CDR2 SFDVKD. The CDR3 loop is CSTSEKGDYGQPQHF. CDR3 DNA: TGTTCCACCAGTGAGAAGGGAGACTATGGGCAGCCCCAGCATTTT.

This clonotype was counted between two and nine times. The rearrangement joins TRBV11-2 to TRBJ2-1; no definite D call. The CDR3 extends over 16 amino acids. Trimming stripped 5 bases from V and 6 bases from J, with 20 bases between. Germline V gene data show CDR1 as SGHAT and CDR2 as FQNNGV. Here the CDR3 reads CASSIYTSYTPNEQFF. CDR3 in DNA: TGTGCCAGCAGCATATACACCAGCTATACACCCAATGAGCAGTTCTTC.

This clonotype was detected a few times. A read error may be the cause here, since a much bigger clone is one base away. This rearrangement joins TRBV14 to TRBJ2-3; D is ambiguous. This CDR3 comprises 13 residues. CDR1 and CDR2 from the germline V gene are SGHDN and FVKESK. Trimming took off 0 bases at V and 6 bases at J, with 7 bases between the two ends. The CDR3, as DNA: TGTGCCAGCAGCCAAGATCTACTGGATACGCAGTATTTT. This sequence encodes CASSQDLLDTQYF.

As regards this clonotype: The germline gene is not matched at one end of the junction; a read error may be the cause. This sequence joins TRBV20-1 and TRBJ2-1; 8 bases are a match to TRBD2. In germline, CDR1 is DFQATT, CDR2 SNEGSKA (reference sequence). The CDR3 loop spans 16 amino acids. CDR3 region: CSTGKLAVSSYNEQFF. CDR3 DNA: TGCAGTACTGGAAAACTAGCGGTGAGCTCCTATAATGAGCAGTTCTTC.

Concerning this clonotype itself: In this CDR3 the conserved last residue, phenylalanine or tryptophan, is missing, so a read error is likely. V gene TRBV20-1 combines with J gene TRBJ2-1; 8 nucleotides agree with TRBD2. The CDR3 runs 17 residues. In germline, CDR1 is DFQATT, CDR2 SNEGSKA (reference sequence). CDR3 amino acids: CIARDGLAPSSYNEQFS. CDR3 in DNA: TGCATTGCTAGAGATGGACTAGCTCCAAGCTCCTACAATGAGCAGTTCTCC.

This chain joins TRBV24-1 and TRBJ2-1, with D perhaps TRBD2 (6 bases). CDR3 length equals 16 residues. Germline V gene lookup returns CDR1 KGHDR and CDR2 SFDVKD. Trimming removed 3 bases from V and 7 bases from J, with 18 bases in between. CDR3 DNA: TGTGCCACCAGTGATCGACAAGCTGGAGGGTTGAATGAGCAGTTCTTC. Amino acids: CATSDRQAGGLNEQFF.

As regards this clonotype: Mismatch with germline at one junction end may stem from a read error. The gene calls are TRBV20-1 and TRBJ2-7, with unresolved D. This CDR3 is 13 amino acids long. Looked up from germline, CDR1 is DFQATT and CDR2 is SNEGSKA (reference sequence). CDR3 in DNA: TGCAATGCTAGAGATGCGGTCTACCATGAGCAGTACTTC. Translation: CNARDAVYHEQYF.